This T cell receptor beta chain was retrieved from a study of blood T cell repertoires in COVID-19. Whole-study context: Acute-phase and convalescent COVID-19 samples originated in the United States, Italy and Spain. PBMCs, B-cell-depleted T cells, or T cells provided the cDNA or gDNA that made up the material.

The authors' processing: Reference gene primer amplification yielded estimated nucleated cell counts. Here immunoSEQ multiplex PCR was the method, and the copy in TCRdb shows in-frame clones only, minus some. V, J and clone size derive from that table, while D and trimming were established from the DNA sequence. This table has around 260,000 clones, more than 85% appearing once. Germline CDR1 and CDR2: LGHNA and YSLEER. This CDR3 region has 15 residues. The trim removed 6 bases at V and 1 base at J, leaving 7 bases unmatched. Patients in Seattle were enrolled during active infection, then followed longitudinally.

Sequenced material: peripheral blood. This chain connects TRBV4-3 to TRBJ2-7; TRBD1 matches 9 bases. This receptor was identified in a young adult with COVID-19, enrolled during active disease. The CDR3 region has the DNA TGCGCCAGCAGATTACAGACAGGGGGGTCCTACGAGCAGTACTTC. This codes for CASRLQTGGSYEQYF.